This TCR beta chain was captured by sequencing in a study of T-cell reconstitution after alpha-beta-depleted transplantation in children. This CDR3 has 15 residues. With 7 bases removed from V and 6 bases from J, the gap between germline ends came to 21 bases. The germline V gene encodes CDR1 SGHRS and CDR2 YFSETQ. General study points: Expanded graft clones numbering several hundred reportedly gave rise to alpha-beta T cells about two months after transplant. Newly produced T cells mostly provided counts and TCRbeta diversity after one year, as hyperexpanded clones declined. Recipient T cells and thymic progenitors that survived gave rise to the high TCRbeta diversity observed at day 60 in some patients.

Worth noting for this clonotype: The antigen remains unidentified.

This sample's TCRbeta library carried unique molecular identifier barcodes. TCRdb processed the PCR reads anew with MiXCR; each CDR3 protein has one entry. Among 200,000 to 250,000 distinct CDR3 sequences, roughly 25% were seen once, and the ten largest hold about 5%. The genes are TRBV5-1 and TRBJ2-3, with D tentatively TRBD1 (6 bases). The sequence was collected from a female patient between 2 and 10 years old who had a stem cell transplant for congenital amegakaryocytic thrombocytopenia, so the T cells may come from the graft donor. The sample here was PBMCs, mostly from graft donor cells, taken 360 days after TCRalphabeta/CD19-depleted stem cell transplant. CDR3 loop: CASRPLGTLRDTQYF. In DNA, the CDR3 is TGCGCCAGCCGCCCCTTGGGGACACTGAGGGATACGCAGTATTTT. Based on the CDR3 plus reference TRBV5-1 and TRBJ2-3, the full variable domain is KAGVTQTPRYLIKTRGQQVTLSCSPISGHRSVSWYQQTPGQGLQFLFEYFSETQRNKGNFPGRFSGRQFSNSRSEMNVSTLELGDSALYLCASRPLGTLRDTQYFGPGTRLTVL.